This T cell receptor beta chain was identified in a study of T cells after somatic rescue of genetic block. Germline lookup yields CDR1 MNHEY and CDR2 SMNVEV (reference sequence). The CDR3 sequence is 13 residues long. V was clipped by 3 bases and J by 1 base, with 7 bases between them. Data came from immunoSEQ multiplex PCR; TCRdb stores just in-frame clones and leaves some out. The sample contains tens of thousands of clones, roughly 92% of which appear only once. The clonotype comes from a middle-aged man. Sample: peripheral blood mononuclear cells (PBMCs). The genes are TRBV27 and TRBJ2-7; D is unclear. The CDR3 nucleotides read TGTGCCAGCAGTTTTTCAGTATCCTACGAGCAGTACTTC. Translated: CASSFSVSYEQYF.